This T cell receptor beta chain was obtained from a study of blood T cell repertoires in COVID-19. Overall study: Collection of acute and convalescent COVID-19 samples took place in the United States, Italy and Spain. T cells, B-cell-depleted T cells, or PBMCs provided the cDNA or gDNA that served as material.

Germline lookup yields CDR1 LGHNT and CDR2 FRNRAP. With 5 bases removed from V and 3 bases from J, the gap between germline ends came to 8 bases. The CDR3 is made up of 13 amino acids. Methods used by the authors: It was from reference gene primer amplification that nucleated cell counts were estimated. Generated by immunoSEQ multiplex PCR, the TCRdb table keeps only in-frame clones and is missing some. V and J calls and clone size are given by that table; D and trimming were obtained from the DNA. In the table there are more than 150,000 clones, 80% to 90% of which are singletons. This clonotype was sampled from a man aged 25-40 years with active or convalescent COVID-19. The chain employs TRBV12-5 and TRBJ2-1; maybe TRBD2 (6 bases). Input material: peripheral blood. Here the CDR3 reads CASGSSGYNEQFF. The CDR3 DNA is TGTGCTAGTGGTAGTAGCGGCTACAATGAGCAGTTCTTC.